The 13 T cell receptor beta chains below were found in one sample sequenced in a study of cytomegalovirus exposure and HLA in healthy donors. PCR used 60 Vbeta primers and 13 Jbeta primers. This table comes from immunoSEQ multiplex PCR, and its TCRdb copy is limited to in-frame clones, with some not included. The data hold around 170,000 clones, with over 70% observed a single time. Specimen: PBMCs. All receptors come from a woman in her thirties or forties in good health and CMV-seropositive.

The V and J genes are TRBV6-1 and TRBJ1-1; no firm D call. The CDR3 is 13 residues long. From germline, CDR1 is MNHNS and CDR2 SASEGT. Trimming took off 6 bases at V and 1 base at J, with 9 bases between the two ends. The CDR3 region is CASREDGNTEAFF. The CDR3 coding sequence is TGTGCCAGCAGGGAGGATGGGAACACTGAAGCTTTCTTT.

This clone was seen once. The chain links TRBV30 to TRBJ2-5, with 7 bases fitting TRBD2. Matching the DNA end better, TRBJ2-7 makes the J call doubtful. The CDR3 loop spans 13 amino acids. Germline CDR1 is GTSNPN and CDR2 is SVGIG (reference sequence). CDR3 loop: CAWTEGTTYEQYF. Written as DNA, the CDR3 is TGTGCCTGGACGGAGGGGACTACCTACGAGCAGTACTTC.

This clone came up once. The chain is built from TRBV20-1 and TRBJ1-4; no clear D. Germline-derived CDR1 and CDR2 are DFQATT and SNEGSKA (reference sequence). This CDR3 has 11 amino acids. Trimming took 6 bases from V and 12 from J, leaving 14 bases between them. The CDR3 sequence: CSARTNFELFF. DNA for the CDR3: TGCAGTGCCAGGACTAATTTTGAACTGTTTTTT.

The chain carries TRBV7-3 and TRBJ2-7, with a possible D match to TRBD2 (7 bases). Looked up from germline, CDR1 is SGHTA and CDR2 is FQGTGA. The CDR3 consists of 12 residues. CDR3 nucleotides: TGTTGGAGCCGGGGGGCCACCTACGAGCAGTACTTC. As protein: CWSRGATYEQYF.

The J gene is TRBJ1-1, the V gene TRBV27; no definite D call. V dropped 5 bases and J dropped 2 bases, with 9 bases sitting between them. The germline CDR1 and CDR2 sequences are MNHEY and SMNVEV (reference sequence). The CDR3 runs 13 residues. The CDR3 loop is CASSLALNTEAFF. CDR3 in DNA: TGTGCCAGCAGTCTAGCCCTTAACACTGAAGCTTTCTTT.

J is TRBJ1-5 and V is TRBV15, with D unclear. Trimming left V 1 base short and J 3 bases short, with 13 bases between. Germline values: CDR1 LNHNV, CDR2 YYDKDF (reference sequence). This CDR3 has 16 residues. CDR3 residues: CATSRVEGQPNQPQHF. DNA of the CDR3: TGTGCCACCAGCAGAGTAGAGGGCCAGCCCAATCAGCCCCAGCATTTT.

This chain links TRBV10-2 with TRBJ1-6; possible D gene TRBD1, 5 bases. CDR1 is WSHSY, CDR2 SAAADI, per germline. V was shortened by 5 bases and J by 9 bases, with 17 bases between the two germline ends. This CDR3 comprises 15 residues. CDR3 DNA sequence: TGCGCCAGCAGTCCCGCGGAGGGGTTAGGTTCACCCCTCCACTTT. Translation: CASSPAEGLGSPLHF.

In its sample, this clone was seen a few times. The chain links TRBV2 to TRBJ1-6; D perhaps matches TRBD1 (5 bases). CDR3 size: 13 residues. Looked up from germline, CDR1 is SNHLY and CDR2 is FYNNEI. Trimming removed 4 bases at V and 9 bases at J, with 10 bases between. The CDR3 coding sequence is TGTGCCAGCAGTGTGGACAAAATTTCACCCCTCCACTTT. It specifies CASSVDKISPLHF.

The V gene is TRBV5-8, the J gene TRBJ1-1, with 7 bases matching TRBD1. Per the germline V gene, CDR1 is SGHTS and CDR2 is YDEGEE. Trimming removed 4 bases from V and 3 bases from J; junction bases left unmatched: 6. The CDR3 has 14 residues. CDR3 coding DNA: TGTGCCAGCAGCAATAACAGGGGACACACTGAAGCTTTCTTT. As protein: CASSNNRGHTEAFF.

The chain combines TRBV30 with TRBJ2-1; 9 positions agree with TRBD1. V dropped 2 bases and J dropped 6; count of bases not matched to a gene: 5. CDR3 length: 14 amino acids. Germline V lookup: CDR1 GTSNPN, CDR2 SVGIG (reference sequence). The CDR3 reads CAWSSRDRVNEQFF. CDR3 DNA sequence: TGTGCCTGGAGTTCTAGGGACAGGGTCAATGAGCAGTTCTTC.

The CDR3 protein is CATSSPTGYELNQPQHF. The CDR3 DNA is TGTGCCACCAGCAGCCCGACAGGATATGAACTTAATCAGCCCCAGCATTTT. The chain recombines TRBV15 with TRBJ1-5; maybe TRBD1 (6 bases). CDR1 is LNHNV and CDR2 is YYDKDF in the germline V gene (reference sequence). V was shortened by 3 bases and J by 4 bases, with 19 bases between the two germline ends. The CDR3 has 17 amino acids.

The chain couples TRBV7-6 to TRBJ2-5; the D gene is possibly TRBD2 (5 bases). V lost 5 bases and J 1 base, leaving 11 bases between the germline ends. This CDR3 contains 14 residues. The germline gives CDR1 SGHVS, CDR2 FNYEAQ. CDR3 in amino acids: CASSPLVLQETQYF. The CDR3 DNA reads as TGTGCCAGCAGCCCACTAGTTCTCCAAGAGACCCAGTACTTC.

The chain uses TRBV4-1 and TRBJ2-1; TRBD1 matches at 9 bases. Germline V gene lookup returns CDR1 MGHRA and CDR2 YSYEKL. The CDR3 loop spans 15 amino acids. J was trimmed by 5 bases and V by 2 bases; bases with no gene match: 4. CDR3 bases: TGCGCCAGCAGCCAATGGACAGGGGTAGACAATGAGCAGTTCTTC. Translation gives CASSQWTGVDNEQFF.